The 19 T cell receptor beta chains in this list originate from one sample, sequenced in a study of T-cell reconstitution after alpha-beta-depleted transplantation in children. This sample's TCRbeta library carried unique molecular identifier barcodes. One entry per CDR3 protein results from TCRdb running MiXCR on the PCR reads. The repertoire consists of a few hundred thousand distinct CDR3 sequences, with about 25% occurring once and the leading ten covering 2% to 3%. This specimen was PBMCs, taken before TCRalphabeta/CD19-depleted stem cell transplant. These receptors originate from a girl aged 2 to 10 with Fanconi anemia, due to receive a stem cell transplant.

In its sample, this clonotype was seen many times. The chain recombines TRBV15 with TRBJ2-3; D not certain. V was clipped by 7 bases and J by 4 bases, with 12 bases between them. Germline V CDR1 and CDR2: LNHNV, YYDKDF (reference sequence). The CDR3 loop spans 13 amino acids. The CDR3 loop is CATTLGSSDTQYF. CDR3 DNA sequence: TGTGCCACCACACTCGGTTCGTCAGATACGCAGTATTTT.

This clonotype has a count of ten or more. The chain employs TRBV12-3 or TRBV12-4 and TRBJ2-1; the D gene is possibly TRBD1 (6 bases). V was shortened by 5 bases and J by 0 bases, with 11 bases between the two germline ends. The CDR3 loop spans 15 amino acids. DNA for the CDR3: TGTGCCAGCAGTCTTGACAGGCTCTCCTACAATGAGCAGTTCTTC. Its translation is CASSLDRLSYNEQFF.

This rearrangement joins TRBV29-1 to TRBJ2-5; D not certain. The CDR3 is 11 residues long. The V gene lost 5 bases and the J gene lost 13 bases, with 17 bases spanning the gap. CDR1 and CDR2 from the germline V gene are SQVTM and ANQGSEA. In DNA form, the CDR3 reads TGCAGCGTTCCCGGCCCCCCGCGGCCGTACTTC. Its protein product is CSVPGPPRPYF.

Many counts were recorded for this clonotype. This chain connects TRBV20-1 to TRBJ2-7, with 7 bases lining up with TRBD1. V lost 2 bases to trimming and J lost 0 bases; unmatched junction nucleotides: 22. From germline, CDR1 is DFQATT and CDR2 SNEGSKA (reference sequence). This CDR3 is 20 amino acids long. The CDR3 spells CSARLLPSPDRPISSYEQYF. CDR3 nucleotides: TGCAGTGCTAGACTCCTACCCTCCCCGGACAGGCCCATCAGCTCCTACGAGCAGTACTTC.

The chain employs TRBV25-1 and TRBJ1-1, with TRBD1 as a possible D gene (5 bases). V dropped 0 bases and J dropped 7 bases, with 12 bases sitting between them. This CDR3 spans 14 amino acids. CDR1 is MGHDK and CDR2 is SYGVNS in the germline V gene. The CDR3 region has the DNA TGTGCCAGCAGTGAATATTTCCCAGGGCTTGAAGCTTTCTTT. It codes for CASSEYFPGLEAFF.

The chain carries TRBV28 and TRBJ1-1; tentatively, D is TRBD1 (5 bases). CDR3 size: 18 residues. The V gene lost 4 bases and the J gene lost 5 bases, with 26 bases spanning the gap. The germline gives CDR1 MDHEN, CDR2 SYDVKM. This CDR3 is CASSSTSGLPTQWTEAFF. In DNA form, the CDR3 reads TGTGCCAGCAGTTCCACCTCGGGACTCCCCACGCAGTGGACTGAAGCTTTCTTT.

This clonotype was picked up a small number of times. The chain has TRBV11-2 and TRBJ2-2; maybe TRBD2 (5 bases). Germline V gene sequence: CDR1 SGHAT, CDR2 FQNNGV. V dropped 6 bases and J dropped 1 base, with 15 bases sitting between them. The CDR3 covers 16 residues. As DNA, the CDR3 is TGTGCCAGCAGATATCCCCCGGGGTTGAACACCGGGGAGCTGTTTTTT. Translating gives CASRYPPGLNTGELFF.

This clonotype occurred many times. This CDR3 is CASSHGGESYEQYF. The CDR3 region has the DNA TGTGCCAGCAGTCACGGAGGGGAATCCTACGAGCAGTACTTC. The chain has TRBV6-2 or TRBV6-3 and TRBJ2-7; D perhaps matches TRBD2 (6 bases). The germline V gene has CDR1 MNHEY and CDR2 SVGEGT. The V and J ends lost 5 bases and 1 base respectively, with 12 bases between them. The CDR3 sequence is 14 residues long.

V usage is TRBV7-9 and J usage is TRBJ1-5; no definite D call. CDR1 SEHNR and CDR2 FQNEAQ come from the germline V gene (reference sequence). Trimming cost V 10 bases and J 0 bases, with 10 bases left between them. This CDR3 spans 13 amino acids. The CDR3 nucleotides are TGTGCCATCGGGCAGTATAGCAATCAGCCCCAGCATTTT. Amino acids: CAIGQYSNQPQHF. The complete variable domain, with remaining parts taken from reference TRBV7-9 and TRBJ1-5, reads DTGVSQNPRHKITKRGQNVTFRCDPISEHNRLYWYRQTLGQGPEFLTYFQNEAQLEKSRLLSDRFSAERPKGSFSTLEIQRTEQGDSAMYLCAIGQYSNQPQHFGDGTRLSIL.

The V call is TRBV19, the J call TRBJ1-1; D is ambiguous. The germline gives CDR1 LNHDA, CDR2 SQIVND (reference sequence). V lost 3 bases and J 7 bases, leaving 12 bases between the germline ends. The CDR3 extends over 13 amino acids. As DNA, the CDR3 is TGTGCCAGTAGTATGTCTGGGGAGGGTGAAGCTTTCTTT. Protein product: CASSMSGEGEAFF.

V usage is TRBV7-3 and J usage is TRBJ2-1; 9 positions agree with TRBD2. The CDR3 is 15 amino acids. Per the germline V gene, CDR1 is SGHTA and CDR2 is FQGTGA. The V segment lost 2 bases and the J segment 4 bases; nucleotides outside the gene matches: 3. The CDR3 reads CASSLLSGGYNEQFF. CDR3 bases: TGTGCCAGCAGCTTACTGAGCGGGGGGTACAATGAGCAGTTCTTC.

The J gene is TRBJ2-2, the V gene TRBV12-3 or TRBV12-4; TRBD2 matches at 9 bases. J was trimmed by 1 base and V by 6 bases; bases with no gene match: 15. The CDR3 has 19 residues. The CDR3 loop reads CASSSDRVTSGWNTGELFF. The CDR3, as DNA: TGTGCCAGCAGCAGTGACAGGGTGACTAGCGGTTGGAACACCGGGGAGCTGTTTTTT.

The table lists this clonotype with many counts. V is TRBV12-3 or TRBV12-4 and J is TRBJ2-6; D possibly corresponds to TRBD1 (5 bases). V was clipped by 3 bases and J by 1 base, with 7 bases between them. This CDR3 is 15 amino acids long. The CDR3 DNA reads as TGTGCCAGCAGTTTCGCAGGGTCTGGGGCCAACGTCCTGACTTTC. Translation: CASSFAGSGANVLTF.

A note on this clonotype: This sequence may be a read error, since a much larger clone differs from it by one base. The missing conserved phenylalanine or tryptophan at the end of this CDR3 makes a read error likely. CDR3 region: CSARDQGSTYNEQFL. In nucleotides, the CDR3 is TGCAGTGCTAGAGATCAGGGGTCCACCTACAATGAGCAGTTCTTG. The chain has TRBV20-1 and TRBJ2-1; D possibly corresponds to TRBD1 (6 bases). V shed 0 bases and J shed 2 bases, with 11 bases lying between them. In germline, CDR1 is DFQATT, CDR2 SNEGSKA (reference sequence). The CDR3 is 15 amino acids.

This clonotype was observed at least ten times. The V and J genes are TRBV29-1 and TRBJ1-2, with D perhaps TRBD1 (6 bases). V lost 3 bases, J lost 1 base, and 18 bases lay in between. The germline V gene has CDR1 SQVTM and CDR2 ANQGSEA. The CDR3 sequence is 16 residues long. CDR3 in amino acids: CSVDSSWTDRNYGYTF. The CDR3 nucleotides are TGCAGCGTTGACAGTTCCTGGACAGACCGTAACTATGGCTACACCTTC.

This rearrangement joins TRBV11-2 to TRBJ2-5, with 9 bases fitting TRBD2. Looked up from germline, CDR1 is SGHAT and CDR2 is FQNNGV. Trimming removed 0 bases from V and 2 bases from J; junction bases left unmatched: 13. This CDR3 is 19 amino acids long. This chain's CDR3 is CASSLEGLGIAGVQETQYF. The CDR3 nucleotides read TGTGCCAGCAGCTTAGAAGGCCTAGGTATAGCGGGAGTACAAGAGACCCAGTACTTC.

This sequence joins TRBV20-1 and TRBJ2-7; 7 bases match TRBD1. The ends lost 6 bases at V and 6 bases at J; junction bases unmatched: 8. The CDR3 runs to 12 residues. The germline V gene encodes CDR1 DFQATT and CDR2 SNEGSKA (reference sequence). CDR3 amino acids: CSAPTGYSEQYF. The CDR3 coding sequence is TGCAGTGCACCGACAGGGTATAGCGAGCAGTACTTC.

This clonotype showed up many times. The chain joins TRBV12-3 or TRBV12-4 to TRBJ2-7; the D is unclear. The CDR3 spans 16 residues. With 0 bases removed from V and 1 base from J, the gap between germline ends came to 13 bases. DNA for the CDR3: TGTGCCAGCAGTTTAGCGCTGTCAGGCAATTCCTACGAGCAGTACTTC. Amino acid sequence: CASSLALSGNSYEQYF.

V is TRBV21-1 and J is TRBJ2-3; TRBD2 is the table's D call, not checked against the DNA. TRBV21-1 is a pseudogene segment. CDR3 length equals 17 residues. The CDR3 DNA reads TGTGCCAGCAAACAGGAGCCCGCTTTAAGTAACACAGATACGCAGTATTTT. The encoded protein is CASKQEPALSNTDTQYF.